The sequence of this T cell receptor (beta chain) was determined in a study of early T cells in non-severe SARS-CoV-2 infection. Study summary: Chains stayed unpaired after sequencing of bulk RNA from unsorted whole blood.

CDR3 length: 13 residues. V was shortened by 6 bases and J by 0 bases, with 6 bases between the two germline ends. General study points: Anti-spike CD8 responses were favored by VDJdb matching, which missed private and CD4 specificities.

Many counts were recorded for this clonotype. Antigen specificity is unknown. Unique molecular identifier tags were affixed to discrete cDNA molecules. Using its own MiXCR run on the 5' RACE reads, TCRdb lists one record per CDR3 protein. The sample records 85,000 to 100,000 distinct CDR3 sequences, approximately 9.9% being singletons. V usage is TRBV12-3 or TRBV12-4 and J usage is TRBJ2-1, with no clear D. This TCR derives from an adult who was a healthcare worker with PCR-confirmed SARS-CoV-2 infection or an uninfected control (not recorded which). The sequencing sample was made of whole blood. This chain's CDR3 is CASSLSSYNEQFF. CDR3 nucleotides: TGTGCCAGCAGCCTGAGCTCCTACAATGAGCAGTTCTTC.